The 10 T cell receptor beta chains in this list originate from one sample, sequenced in a study of response to subunit inactivated influenza vaccine. TCRdb processed the RT-PCR reads anew with MiXCR; each CDR3 protein has one entry. The table has more than 450,000 distinct CDR3 sequences, roughly 12% seen once. Sequences were derived from PBMCs from blood, sampled on the day of vaccination. The receptor source for this set is a man aged 50 to 59 who received an inactivated influenza vaccine.

This clonotype was picked up a small number of times. V gene TRBV6-2 or TRBV6-3 combines with J gene TRBJ2-7; D may be TRBD2 (5 bases). The CDR3 contains 12 residues. Per the germline V gene, CDR1 is MNHEY and CDR2 is SVGEGT. V gave up 6 bases and J gave up 2 bases, with 8 bases separating them. CDR3 coding DNA: TGTGCCAGCAGGGAGGATGCCTACGAGCAGTACTTC. Protein sequence: CASREDAYEQYF.

This clonotype has a handful of counts. The genes are TRBV20-1 and TRBJ2-3, with D hard to call. Germline V gene data show CDR1 as DFQATT and CDR2 as SNEGSKA (reference sequence). The ends were cut back, 0 bases at V and 7 bases at J, with 8 bases in the middle. The CDR3 runs to 12 residues. DNA of the CDR3: TGCAGTGCTAGAGACCTATCGTATACGCAGTATTTT. As protein: CSARDLSYTQYF.

This chain links TRBV5-1 with TRBJ2-7; D is perhaps TRBD1 (8 bases). There are 16 residues in the CDR3. CDR1 and CDR2 from the germline V gene are SGHRS and YFSETQ. The germline V and J ends were trimmed by 1 base and 4 bases, with 18 bases remaining between them. The CDR3 region is CASSLNWGGQVYEQYF. The CDR3 nucleotides read TGCGCCAGCAGCTTGAACTGGGGGGGACAGGTGTACGAGCAGTACTTC. The variable domain in full, completed from reference TRBV5-1 and TRBJ2-7, reads KAGVTQTPRYLIKTRGQQVTLSCSPISGHRSVSWYQQTPGQGLQFLFEYFSETQRNKGNFPGRFSGRQFSNSRSEMNVSTLELGDSALYLCASSLNWGGQVYEQYFGPGTRLTVT.

This clonotype was counted between two and nine times. The chain recombines TRBV6-1 with TRBJ2-1; 7 bases are a match to TRBD2. Germline V lookup: CDR1 MNHNS, CDR2 SASEGT. V trimming: 0 bases; J trimming: 3 bases; junction bases outside the gene matches: 5. The CDR3 extends over 16 amino acids. The CDR3 coding sequence is TGTGCCAGCAGTGAAGCGCCGCGGGAGTACTACAATGAGCAGTTCTTC. This translates into CASSEAPREYYNEQFF.

This clonotype was picked up many times. V and J are TRBV20-1 and TRBJ1-1; a weak D match, TRBD1 (5 bases). This CDR3 has 13 amino acids. Germline-derived CDR1 and CDR2 are DFQATT and SNEGSKA (reference sequence). Trimming removed 6 bases at V and 6 bases at J, with 17 bases between. CDR3 amino acids: CSATDSLGAEAFF. CDR3 DNA: TGCAGTGCCACTGACAGCCTTGGGGCTGAAGCTTTCTTT.

Many counts were recorded for this clonotype. The gene calls are TRBV29-1 and TRBJ2-2, with TRBD1 as a possible D gene (5 bases). The length of the CDR3 is 14 residues. Looked up from germline, CDR1 is SQVTM and CDR2 is ANQGSEA. CDR3 loop: CGFQEQGITGELFF. DNA for the CDR3: TGCGGATTCCAGGAGCAGGGAATCACCGGGGAGCTGTTTTTT.

In its sample, this clonotype was seen a few times. The chain employs TRBV19 and TRBJ1-5; 7 nucleotides line up with TRBD1. The trim removed 7 bases at V and 3 bases at J, leaving 15 bases unmatched. The CDR3 consists of 17 residues. Germline assignment: CDR1 LNHDA and CDR2 SQIVND (reference sequence). CDR3 loop: CASISYARGQDNQPQHF. The CDR3, as DNA: TGTGCCAGTATCTCCTATGCCCGAGGACAGGACAATCAGCCCCAGCATTTT.

The chain carries TRBV20-1 and TRBJ1-1; 8 bases fit TRBD1. The germline V gene has CDR1 DFQATT and CDR2 SNEGSKA (reference sequence). The J segment lost 3 bases and the V segment lost 4 bases, leaving 1 base of the junction unmatched. This CDR3 comprises 12 residues. CDR3 loop: CSATDRDTEAFF. In DNA, the CDR3 is TGCAGTGCTACGGACAGGGACACTGAAGCTTTCTTT.

This clonotype was counted a few times. J is TRBJ2-6 and V is TRBV4-3, with 9 bases lining up with TRBD1. With V trimmed by 4 bases and J by 5 bases, 3 bases remained unmatched. This CDR3 is 15 amino acids long. From germline, CDR1 is LGHNA and CDR2 YSLEER. CDR3 in amino acids: CASSPDRGRANVLTF. The CDR3 coding sequence is TGCGCCAGCAGCCCGGACAGGGGTCGGGCCAACGTCCTGACTTTC.

The chain is built from TRBV19 and TRBJ2-7; D possibly corresponds to TRBD2 (6 bases). Trimming left V 1 base short and J 6 bases short, with 19 bases between. The CDR3 totals 16 residues. Germline V gene lookup returns CDR1 LNHDA and CDR2 SQIVND (reference sequence). The CDR3 DNA sequence: TGTGCCAGTAGTATAGTTCCCACTAGCACCAGATTCGAGCAGTACTTC. Protein product: CASSIVPTSTRFEQYF.